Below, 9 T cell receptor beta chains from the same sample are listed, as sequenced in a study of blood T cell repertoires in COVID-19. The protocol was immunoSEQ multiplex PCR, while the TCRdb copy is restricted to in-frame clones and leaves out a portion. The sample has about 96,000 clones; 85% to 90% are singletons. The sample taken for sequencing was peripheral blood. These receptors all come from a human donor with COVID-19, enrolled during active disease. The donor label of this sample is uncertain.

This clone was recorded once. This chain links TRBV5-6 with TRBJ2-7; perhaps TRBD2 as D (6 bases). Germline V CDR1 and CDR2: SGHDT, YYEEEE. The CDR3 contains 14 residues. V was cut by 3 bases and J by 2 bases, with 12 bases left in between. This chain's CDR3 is CASSWGTGPYEQYF. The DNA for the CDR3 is TGTGCCAGCAGCTGGGGGACTGGTCCCTACGAGCAGTACTTC.

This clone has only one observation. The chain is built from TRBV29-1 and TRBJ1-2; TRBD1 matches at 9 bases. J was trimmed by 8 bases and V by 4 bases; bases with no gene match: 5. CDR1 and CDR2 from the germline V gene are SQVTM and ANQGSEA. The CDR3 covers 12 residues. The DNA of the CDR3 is TGCAGCGTTGGGGACAGGGTTGGCGGCTACACCTTC. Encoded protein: CSVGDRVGGYTF.

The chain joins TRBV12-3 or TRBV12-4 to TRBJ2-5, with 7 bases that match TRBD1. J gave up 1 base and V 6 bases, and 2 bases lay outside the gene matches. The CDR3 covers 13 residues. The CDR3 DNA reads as TGTGCCAGCAGCCGGGACAGCCAAGAGACCCAGTACTTC. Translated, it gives CASSRDSQETQYF.

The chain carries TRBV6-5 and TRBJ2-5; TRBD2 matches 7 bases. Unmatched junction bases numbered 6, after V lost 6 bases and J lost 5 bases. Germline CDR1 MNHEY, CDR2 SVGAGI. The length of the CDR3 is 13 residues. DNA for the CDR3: TGTGCCAGCAGCTGGACTAGTAGGGAGACCCAGTACTTC. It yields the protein CASSWTSRETQYF.

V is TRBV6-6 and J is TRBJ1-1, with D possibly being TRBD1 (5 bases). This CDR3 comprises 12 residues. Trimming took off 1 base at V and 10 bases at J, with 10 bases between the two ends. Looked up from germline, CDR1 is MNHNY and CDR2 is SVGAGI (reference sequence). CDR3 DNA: TGTGCCAGCAGTTACTTCGGGGACTTAGCTTTCTTT. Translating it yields CASSYFGDLAFF.

The CDR3 spells CASSVEGALEWTEAFF. CDR3 DNA sequence: TGTGCCAGCAGCGTTGAGGGGGCGCTAGAGTGGACTGAAGCTTTCTTT. J is TRBJ1-1 and V is TRBV9; 7 bases match TRBD1. Unmatched junction bases numbered 12, after V lost 2 bases and J lost 5 bases. The CDR3 length is 16 residues. CDR1 is SGDLS, CDR2 YYNGEE, per germline.

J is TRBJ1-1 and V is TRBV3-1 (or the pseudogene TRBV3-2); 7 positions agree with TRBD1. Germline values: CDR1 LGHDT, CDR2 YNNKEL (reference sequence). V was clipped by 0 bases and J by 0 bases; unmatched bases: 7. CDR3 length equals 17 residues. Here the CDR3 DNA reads TGTGCCAGCAGCCAAGATCCACAGGGGTCCCTGAACACTGAAGCTTTCTTT. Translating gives CASSQDPQGSLNTEAFF.

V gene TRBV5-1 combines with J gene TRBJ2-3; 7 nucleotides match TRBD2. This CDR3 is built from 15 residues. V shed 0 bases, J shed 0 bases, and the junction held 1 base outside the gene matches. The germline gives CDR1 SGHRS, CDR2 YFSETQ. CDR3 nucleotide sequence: TGCGCCAGCAGCTTGGGGCGGGGGAGCACAGATACGCAGTATTTT. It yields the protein CASSLGRGSTDTQYF.

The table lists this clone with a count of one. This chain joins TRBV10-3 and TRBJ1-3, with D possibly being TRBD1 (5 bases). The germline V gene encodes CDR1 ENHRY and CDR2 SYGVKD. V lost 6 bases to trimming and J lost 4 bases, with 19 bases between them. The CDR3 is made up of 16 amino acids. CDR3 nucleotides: TGTGCCATCAGGGGTCAGGGCAGCCCGGAAGGAAACACCATATATTTT. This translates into CAIRGQGSPEGNTIYF.